This is a list of T cell receptor beta chains from one sample in a study of T-cell memory formation after mild COVID-19. Using its own MiXCR run on the 5' RACE reads, TCRdb lists one record per CDR3 protein. The sample lists tens of thousands of distinct CDR3 sequences, nearly 25% seen once, with about 40% in the top ten. Material for sequencing was PBMCs or a T cell subset sorted from them (not recorded which). These receptors came from a man younger than 35 who had mild COVID-19 (a few samples of this study predate the infection). Cell type and time point are not known. CDR3s include the opening cysteine and the closing phenylalanine or tryptophan. A D gene is named only where the DNA matches it firmly.

cdr3_aa,v_call,d_call
CASSYQRYTEAFF,TRBV6-2/TRBV6-3,-
CASSLSRGYSYEQYF,TRBV11-2,-
CASFTPGFTGELFF,TRBV7-6,-
CASSYQDENTEAFF,TRBV6-2/TRBV6-3,-
CATSDGFGNNQPQHF,TRBV24-1,-
CASSAGTVGGYTF,TRBV9,-
CASSIGGRSKNEQFF,TRBV19,-
CASSFATSGGASEQFF,TRBV28,TRBD2
CASKGDQLVAEQYF,TRBV6-2/TRBV6-3,-
CASSLDLSASYNEQFF,TRBV5-1,-
CASSQGPGTGQSPLHF,TRBV3-1,TRBD1
CASSPPSAGGPGTGELFF,TRBV5-1,TRBD2
CASSQDAPTNYGYTF,TRBV4-3,-
CASSPRGYGYTF,TRBV7-9,-
CASSYGRGNTEAFF,TRBV6-2/TRBV6-3,-
CASSYSRTGGSDEQFF,TRBV6-5,TRBD2
CASSDGGGRGYTF,TRBV6-1,-
CASSYRVGEITDTQYF,TRBV6-5,-
CASSQVSRGGIKAKNIQYF,TRBV3-1,-
CASRPLAGNGETQYF,TRBV28,TRBD2
CASSSKGGPGNTIYF,TRBV7-2,-
CASSPRTGFNEKLFF,TRBV27,TRBD1
CASSSRTGVHEQFF,TRBV6-1,TRBD1
CASSARSSEQFF,TRBV9,-
CASSGPLWAARVDGELFF,TRBV2,-
CASSLAGPEAFF,TRBV7-9,-
CASSRTPSYEQYF,TRBV27,-
CASSFRVIARNEQFF,TRBV12-3/TRBV12-4,-
CSARAGADTQYF,TRBV20-1,-
CASSQRDRGFQPQHF,TRBV5-5,TRBD1
CASSWDRAGELFF,TRBV6-1,TRBD1
CASSSLADTQYF,TRBV12-3/TRBV12-4,-
CASSFLSTDTQYF,TRBV5-5,-
CASSVEWNDDEKLFF,TRBV9,-
CASSENGLRGGNTIYF,TRBV25-1,-
CASSQRQTTDTQYF,TRBV4-1,-
CASSSRGYTGDTQYF,TRBV5-1,-
CASSEGGSGVF,TRBV6-1,TRBD2